The clone carrying this T cell receptor beta chain has more than one count but fewer than ten. Its specificity is unknown. TCRdb re-analysed the reads in MiXCR, keeping a single row per CDR3 protein. This table has about 830,000 distinct CDR3 sequences, around a third appearing once. The sample belongs to a study of T cell repertoires in cytomegalovirus infection. Study at large: It was the public TCR beta signatures that indicated both CMV infection and matching HLA type. General study points: Across the ex vivo response, the dominant clonotypes were HLA-C-restricted CMV-specific TCR beta clonotypes.

This CDR3 has 16 residues. V shed 4 bases and J 8 bases; nucleotides not matched to a gene: 14. This receptor was taken from a human donor in good health (CMV status not recorded). Some clones in this sample may be carry-over from other donors' samples. The chain couples TRBV12-3 or TRBV12-4 to TRBJ2-1; 7 nucleotides match TRBD2. The sample in question was cultured CD8+ T cells from PBMCs, obtained from culture after CMV antigen stimulation. DNA of the CDR3: TGTGCCAGCAGTTCTGGGGGGGTCCCCCCTTTCTATGAGCAGTTCTTC. This gives the protein CASSSGGVPPFYEQFF.